These T cell receptor beta chains were read from a single sample in a study of shared clonotypes between healthy human individuals. Clones were read by immunoSEQ multiplex PCR, and TCRdb kept only the in-frame ones, dropping some. The table has 2 million to 2.5 million clones, just over 90% seen once. The sequencing input was naive CD4+ T cells from PBMCs. The source of these receptors is a man aged 18 to 30 in good health. Some clones in this sample may be carry-over from other donors' samples. The CDR3 runs from the conserved cysteine through the conserved F or W. The order of the fields is D gene, V gene, clone size, J gene, CDR3 protein, CDR3 DNA. D genes are given only for firm matches. Size is stated for part of the rows, as once, few or many counts, or as a class when the clone is expanded.

.	TRBV9	.	TRBJ2-2	CASSVYRETGELFF	TGTGCCAGCAGCGTCTACAGGGAAACCGGGGAGCTGTTTTTT
.	TRBV5-6	.	TRBJ1-3	CASSLIGNTIYF	TGTGCCAGCAGCTTGATTGGAAACACCATATATTTT
.	TRBV6-5	.	TRBJ2-1	CASSYWAGPNEQFF	TGTGCCAGCAGTTACTGGGCGGGCCCCAATGAGCAGTTCTTC
.	TRBV28	.	TRBJ1-2	CASTTGGAANYGYTF	TGTGCCAGCACCACCGGGGGGGCCGCTAACTATGGCTACACCTTC
.	TRBV18	.	TRBJ2-7	CASSPRGEPYEQYF	TGTGCCAGCTCACCCAGGGGGGAGCCCTACGAGCAGTACTTC
.	TRBV19	.	TRBJ1-5	CASSIGPQQGWLQPQHF	TGTGCCAGTAGTATAGGGCCCCAACAGGGATGGTTACAGCCCCAGCATTTT
.	TRBV5-4	.	TRBJ2-2	CASSFPRGAGTGELFF	TGTGCCAGCAGCTTCCCAAGGGGGGCGGGGACCGGGGAGCTGTTTTTT
.	TRBV7-3	.	TRBJ2-1	CASSSSRSSYNEQFF	TGTGCCAGCAGCTCCTCCAGGAGCTCCTACAATGAGCAGTTCTTC
TRBD1	TRBV5-1	once	TRBJ2-3	CASSLPGGPGTDTQYF	TGCGCCAGCAGCCTACCAGGGGGCCCTGGCACAGATACGCAGTATTTT
.	TRBV28	.	TRBJ2-7	CASSSPSYEQYF	TGTGCCAGCAGCTCGCCGTCCTACGAGCAGTACTTC
.	TRBV27	.	TRBJ2-5	CASSLLGAAETQYF	TGTGCCAGCAGTTTACTGGGGGCGGCAGAGACCCAGTACTTC
TRBD1	TRBV7-6	.	TRBJ2-2	CASSFLQGAQTGELFF	TGTGCCAGCAGCTTCCTACAGGGGGCGCAAACCGGGGAGCTGTTTTTT
.	TRBV5-1	.	TRBJ1-4	CASSLAGTSSEKLFF	TGCGCCAGCAGCTTGGCTGGCACCTCTAGCGAAAAACTGTTTTTT
TRBD1	TRBV5-1	.	TRBJ1-2	CASQQHPGGSIGYTF	TGCGCCAGCCAGCAGCACCCAGGGGGATCTATCGGCTACACCTTC
TRBD1	TRBV27	.	TRBJ1-5	CASSPIPGGRAQHF	TGTGCCAGCAGTCCGATCCCAGGGGGCAGGGCCCAGCATTTT
.	TRBV6-4	.	TRBJ1-2	CASSHDLAGSTNYGYTF	TGTGCCAGCAGTCACGACCTCGCGGGCAGCACTAACTATGGCTACACCTTC